This T cell receptor beta chain was sequenced during a study of blood T cells in healthy people across ages. Study-level points and caveats: Long-lived and aged donors differed, with more naive CD4+ cells and higher diversity in the long-lived.

In this sample, this clonotype turned up once. Antigen unknown. Since a much larger clone is just one base distant, this may be a read error. Alongside a J-beta primer mix, a sample-barcoded 5' primer served in a second PCR lasting 7 to 11 cycles. TCRdb used MiXCR to reprocess the 5' RACE reads, holding one entry per CDR3 protein. This sample has 800,000 to 950,000 distinct CDR3 sequences; roughly 29% occur once, and the top ten carry about a tenth. Germline-derived CDR1 and CDR2 are LGHDT and YNNKEL (reference sequence). The CDR3 runs 13 residues. Isolated per sample were at least 6 million PBMCs. The data were also submitted as part of a second study, on T cells of mothers and their children.

The chain is built from TRBV3-1 and TRBJ2-7; TRBD2 aligns across 13 bases. This clonotype originated in a woman in her forties in good health. Sample: blood. CDR3 residues: CGSRGLAGREQYF. The CDR3 coding sequence is TGTGGCAGCAGGGGACTAGCGGGGCGAGAGCAGTACTTC.